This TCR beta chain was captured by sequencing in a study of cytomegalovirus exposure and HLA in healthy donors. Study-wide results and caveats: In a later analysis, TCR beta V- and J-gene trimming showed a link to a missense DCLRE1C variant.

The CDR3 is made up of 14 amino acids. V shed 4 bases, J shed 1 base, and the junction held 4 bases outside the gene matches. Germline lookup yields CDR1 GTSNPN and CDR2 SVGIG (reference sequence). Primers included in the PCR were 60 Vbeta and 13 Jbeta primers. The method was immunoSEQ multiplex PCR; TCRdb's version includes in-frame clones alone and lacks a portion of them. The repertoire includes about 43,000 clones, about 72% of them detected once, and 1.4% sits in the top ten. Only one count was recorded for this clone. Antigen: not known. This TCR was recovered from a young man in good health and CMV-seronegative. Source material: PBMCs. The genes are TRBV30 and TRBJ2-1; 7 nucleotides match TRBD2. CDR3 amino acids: CAWIGGGSYNEQFF. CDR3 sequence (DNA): TGTGCCTGGATCGGGGGAGGGTCCTACAATGAGCAGTTCTTC.